This T cell receptor (beta chain) is from a study of blood T cell repertoires in COVID-19. The overall study: The origin of the acute and convalescent COVID-19 samples was the United States, Italy and Spain.

Clones were sequenced by immunoSEQ multiplex PCR, and TCRdb holds only the in-frame ones, with some missing. The data contain about 210,000 clones, 92% of them singletons. CDR3 size: 13 residues. CDR1 and CDR2 (germline): MNHNS, SASEGT. J lost 6 bases, V lost 6 bases, and 3 bases had no gene match. V is TRBV6-1 and J is TRBJ2-3; 10 nucleotides align to TRBD1. Source material: peripheral blood. The source of this sequence is a man aged 30 to 39 with acute or convalescent COVID-19. The CDR3 coding sequence is TGTGCCAGCAGCAGGGACAGGGGTGATACGCAGTATTTT. Protein: CASSRDRGDTQYF.